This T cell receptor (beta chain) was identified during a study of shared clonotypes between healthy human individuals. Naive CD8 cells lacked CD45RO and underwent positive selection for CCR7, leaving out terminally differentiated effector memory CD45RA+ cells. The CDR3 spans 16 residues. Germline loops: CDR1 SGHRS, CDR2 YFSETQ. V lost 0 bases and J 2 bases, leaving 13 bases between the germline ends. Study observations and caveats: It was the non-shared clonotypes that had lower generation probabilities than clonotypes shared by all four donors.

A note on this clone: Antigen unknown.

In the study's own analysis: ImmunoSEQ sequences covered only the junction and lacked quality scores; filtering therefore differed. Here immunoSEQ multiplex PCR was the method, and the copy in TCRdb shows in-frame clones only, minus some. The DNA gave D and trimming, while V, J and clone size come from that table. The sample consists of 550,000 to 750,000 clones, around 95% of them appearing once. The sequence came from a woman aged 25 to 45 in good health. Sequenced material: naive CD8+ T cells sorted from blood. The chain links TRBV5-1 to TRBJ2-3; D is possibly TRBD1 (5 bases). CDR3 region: CASSLVQESDTDTQYF. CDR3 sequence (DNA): TGCGCCAGCAGCTTGGTACAGGAGTCAGACACAGATACGCAGTATTTT.